This entry lists 27 T cell receptor beta chains sequenced from one sample in a study of CD8 T cells in Susac syndrome. It was with random hexamers that about 0.45 to 1 ug RNA was reverse transcribed. TCRdb re-called the immunoSEQ multiplex PCR reads with MiXCR, one entry per CDR3 protein. This sample has 200,000 or so distinct CDR3 sequences; more than 90% occur once, and the top ten carry around 0.092%. Sequencing used CD4+ T cells from PBMCs. The receptors were sampled from a human donor with Susac syndrome.

This clonotype appeared a single time. The V call is TRBV20-1, the J call TRBJ2-7; TRBD2 might be the D (5 bases). CDR1 and CDR2 (germline): DFQATT, SNEGSKA (reference sequence). With 1 base removed from V and 3 bases from J, the gap between germline ends came to 7 bases. The CDR3 totals 12 residues. CDR3 sequence (DNA): TGCAGTGCTAGAGCGGGGTACTACGAGCAGTACTTC. It is translated as CSARAGYYEQYF.

The rearrangement uses TRBV30 and TRBJ1-4, with D unclear. From germline, CDR1 is GTSNPN and CDR2 SVGIG (reference sequence). With 3 bases removed from V and 7 bases from J, the gap between germline ends came to 9 bases. The CDR3 consists of 12 residues. The CDR3 nucleotides read TGTGCCTGGAGCCCGGAGGGTGAAAAACTGTTTTTT. It codes for CAWSPEGEKLFF.

V gene TRBV30 combines with J gene TRBJ2-1; D is unclear. CDR1 is GTSNPN, CDR2 SVGIG, per germline (reference sequence). Trimming removed 2 bases from V and 7 bases from J, with 9 bases in between. The CDR3 loop spans 12 amino acids. CDR3 sequence (DNA): TGTGCCTGGAGTCTTCAGGAAAATGAGCAGTTCTTC. This encodes CAWSLQENEQFF.

V is TRBV4-1 and J is TRBJ2-4; weak D call: TRBD2 (5 bases). Trimming pared 0 bases from V and 1 base from J, leaving 10 bases between. Germline CDR1 MGHRA, CDR2 YSYEKL. The CDR3 is 16 residues long. This chain's CDR3 is CASSQDRGTAKNIQYF. The CDR3 DNA is TGCGCCAGCAGCCAAGATCGGGGAACGGCCAAAAACATTCAGTACTTC.

V usage is TRBV30 and J usage is TRBJ1-6; TRBD1 matches 10 bases. Trimming removed 2 bases from V and 6 bases from J; junction bases left unmatched: 4. This CDR3 region has 15 residues. Germline lookup yields CDR1 GTSNPN and CDR2 SVGIG (reference sequence). CDR3 sequence reads: CAWSFRDRGNSPLHF. CDR3 coding DNA: TGTGCCTGGAGTTTCCGGGACAGGGGTAATTCACCCCTCCACTTT.

The chain combines TRBV5-1 with TRBJ2-5; 9 bases fit TRBD1. J was trimmed by 5 bases and V by 4 bases; bases with no gene match: 6. The CDR3 extends over 14 amino acids. The germline gives CDR1 SGHRS, CDR2 YFSETQ. CDR3 protein: CASSMDRGRETQYF. The CDR3 bases are TGCGCCAGCAGCATGGACAGGGGACGGGAGACCCAGTACTTC.

The chain uses TRBV10-3 and TRBJ2-1; 14 bases agree with TRBD2. The CDR3 extends over 18 amino acids. With 1 base clipped from V and 0 bases from J, the junction kept 2 bases outside the gene matches. Germline assignment: CDR1 ENHRY and CDR2 SYGVKD. Here the CDR3 DNA reads TGTGCCATCAGTGAGTGGACTAGCGGGGGGCTCTCCTACAATGAGCAGTTCTTC. Its translation is CAISEWTSGGLSYNEQFF.

This clonotype showed up just a few times. This chain links TRBV5-4 with TRBJ2-1, with 7 positions matching TRBD1. CDR3 length equals 15 residues. V lost 0 bases and J lost 1; bases outside the gene matches: 1. The germline V gene encodes CDR1 SGHNT and CDR2 YYREEE (reference sequence). CDR3 in amino acids: CASSLDRGSYNEQFF. As DNA, the CDR3 is TGTGCCAGCAGCTTGGACAGGGGATCCTACAATGAGCAGTTCTTC.

This chain uses TRBV4-2 with TRBJ1-1; unclear D gene. The CDR3 contains 16 residues. V was pared by 1 base and J by 1 base, with 13 bases between. Germline CDR1 LGHNA, CDR2 YNFKEQ. This chain's CDR3 is CASSQGAARENTEAFF. DNA for the CDR3: TGTGCCAGCAGCCAAGGGGCCGCACGGGAGAACACTGAAGCTTTCTTT.

The chain recombines TRBV7-9 with TRBJ1-1; TRBD1 is a possible D gene (5 bases). Germline CDR1 SEHNR, CDR2 FQNEAQ (reference sequence). Between the trimmed V and J ends, which lost 3 bases and 11 bases, there was a span of 19 bases. The CDR3 has 14 amino acids. The CDR3 protein is CASSFLQGQEAAFF. CDR3 bases: TGTGCCAGCAGCTTTCTTCAGGGCCAAGAAGCGGCTTTCTTT.

The chain combines TRBV3-1 with TRBJ1-1; perhaps TRBD1 as D (5 bases). V dropped 4 bases and J dropped 5 bases, with 14 bases sitting between them. Germline assignment: CDR1 LGHDT and CDR2 YNNKEL (reference sequence). This CDR3 is built from 14 residues. CDR3 sequence (DNA): TGTGCCAGCAGCCTCCGGGGTGAGGGGACTGAAGCTTTCTTT. Encoded protein: CASSLRGEGTEAFF.

V usage is TRBV2 and J usage is TRBJ2-4; possible D gene TRBD2, 5 bases. Germline-derived CDR1 and CDR2 are SNHLY and FYNNEI. There are 16 residues in the CDR3. The V and J ends lost 6 bases and 0 bases respectively, with 15 bases between them. For the CDR3, the DNA is TGTGCCAGCAGACCCTCTTTAGCGCTAGCCAAAAACATTCAGTACTTC. Protein product: CASRPSLALAKNIQYF.

The chain couples TRBV6-2 or TRBV6-3 to TRBJ2-7; D gene ambiguous. The germline V gene has CDR1 MNHEY and CDR2 SVGEGT. Between the trimmed V and J ends, which lost 2 bases and 2 bases, there was a span of 7 bases. The CDR3 has 13 amino acids. The DNA of the CDR3 is TGTGCCAGCAGTTACGGTAGGACCTACGAGCAGTACTTC. It is translated as CASSYGRTYEQYF.

This rearrangement joins TRBV30 to TRBJ1-2; 8 bases match TRBD1. The CDR3 loop spans 13 amino acids. J was trimmed by 6 bases and V by 1 base; bases with no gene match: 4. CDR1 and CDR2 (germline): GTSNPN, SVGIG (reference sequence). CDR3 protein: CAWSEDRAHGYTF. In DNA, the CDR3 is TGTGCCTGGAGTGAGGACAGGGCCCATGGCTACACCTTC. The whole variable domain, remainder taken from reference TRBV30 and TRBJ1-2, is SQTIHQWPATLVQPVGSPLSLECTVEGTSNPNLYWYRQAAGRGLQLLFYSVGIGQISSEVPQNLSASRPQDRQFILSSKKLLLSDSGFYLCAWSEDRAHGYTFGSGTRLTVV.

The chain couples TRBV7-3 to TRBJ1-2; D unclear. The CDR3 totals 14 residues. V gave up 1 base and J gave up 4 bases, with 10 bases separating them. Germline CDR1 is SGHTA and CDR2 is FQGTGA. The DNA of the CDR3 is TGTGCCAGCAGCTTAAGCCCGGAAGGCTATGGCTACACCTTC. Translation: CASSLSPEGYGYTF.

The chain links TRBV20-1 to TRBJ1-6; 7 bases fit TRBD1. The ends lost 4 bases at V and 0 bases at J; junction bases unmatched: 9. The CDR3 runs 17 residues. Germline values: CDR1 DFQATT, CDR2 SNEGSKA (reference sequence). The CDR3 bases are TGCAGTGCTAAGGGGGCGGATGTCGTCTCCTATAATTCACCCCTCCACTTT. This gives the protein CSAKGADVVSYNSPLHF.

This clonotype showed up just once. The V and J genes are TRBV2 and TRBJ2-3; 10 bases fit TRBD1. J was trimmed by 3 bases and V by 6 bases; bases with no gene match: 0. In germline, CDR1 is SNHLY, CDR2 FYNNEI. The CDR3 extends over 13 amino acids. The CDR3 loop reads CASRDRGTDTQYF. CDR3 bases: TGTGCCAGCAGGGACAGGGGGACAGATACGCAGTATTTT.

This rearrangement joins TRBV12-3 or TRBV12-4 to TRBJ2-3; 7 bases fit TRBD1. The junction had 9 bases not matched to a gene; V was cut back by 5 bases and J by 4 bases. The CDR3 has 15 amino acids. The CDR3 DNA reads TGTGCCAGCAGTGGAGGACAGGTTGACTCAGATACGCAGTATTTT. It encodes CASSGGQVDSDTQYF.

The CDR3 loop is CASTTNSGVYEQYF. In DNA form, the CDR3 reads TGTGCCAGCACCACGAATAGCGGGGTCTACGAGCAGTACTTC. V and J are TRBV7-2 and TRBJ2-7, with TRBD2 matching over 8 bases. In germline, CDR1 is SGHTA, CDR2 FQGNSA. There are 14 residues in the CDR3. V shed 7 bases, J shed 3 bases, and the junction held 8 bases outside the gene matches.

CDR3 coding DNA: TGTGCCAGCAGTGAACCTGGTTTCGCCGAGCAGTACTTC. Translated, it gives CASSEPGFAEQYF. This sequence joins TRBV6-1 and TRBJ2-7; D is undetermined. Germline V lookup: CDR1 MNHNS, CDR2 SASEGT. Trimming took off 2 bases at V and 6 bases at J, with 11 bases between the two ends. This CDR3 comprises 13 residues.

This clonotype was picked up one time. The chain is built from TRBV6-1 and TRBJ2-5; no firm D call. Trimming removed 2 bases at V and 2 bases at J, with 6 bases between. Per germline, CDR1 MNHNS and CDR2 SASEGT. The CDR3 consists of 13 residues. The CDR3 DNA reads TGTGCCAGCAGTGAAATTCCTCAAGAGACCCAGTACTTC. It codes for CASSEIPQETQYF.

This rearrangement joins TRBV6-5 to TRBJ2-1; D gene unclear. Trimming took off 7 bases at V and 4 bases at J, with 11 bases between the two ends. Germline V gene sequence: CDR1 MNHEY, CDR2 SVGAGI. The CDR3 covers 13 residues. The CDR3 region is CASKPTGYNEQFF. The CDR3 nucleotides read TGTGCCAGCAAACCGACCGGGTACAATGAGCAGTTCTTC.

V gene TRBV20-1 combines with J gene TRBJ2-7; 9 bases match TRBD1. The J segment lost 4 bases and the V segment lost 1 base, leaving 8 bases of the junction unmatched. Looked up from germline, CDR1 is DFQATT and CDR2 is SNEGSKA (reference sequence). This CDR3 comprises 15 residues. The CDR3 nucleotides read TGCAGTGCTAGAGCCCGGACAGGGGACGGTTACGAGCAGTACTTC. This codes for CSARARTGDGYEQYF.

The V gene is TRBV6-2 or TRBV6-3, the J gene TRBJ1-2; TRBD1 aligns across 7 bases. CDR3 length: 14 residues. Germline V gene data show CDR1 as MNHEY and CDR2 as SVGEGT. The J segment lost 3 bases and the V segment lost 5 bases, leaving 6 bases of the junction unmatched. The CDR3 DNA is TGTGCCAGCAGTGGCGCCGGGACAGACTATGGCTACACCTTC. Amino acid sequence: CASSGAGTDYGYTF.

V is TRBV29-1 and J is TRBJ2-7; 10 bases fit TRBD1. The germline V gene has CDR1 SQVTM and CDR2 ANQGSEA. The CDR3 is made up of 13 amino acids. The trim removed 3 bases at V and 5 bases at J, leaving 4 bases unmatched. CDR3 in DNA: TGCAGCGTTGATCTGACAGGGGGCGACGAGCAGTACTTC. Amino acid sequence: CSVDLTGGDEQYF.

The chain recombines TRBV30 with TRBJ2-6; TRBD1 is a possible D gene (5 bases). The germline V and J ends were trimmed by 5 bases and 0 bases, with 8 bases remaining between them. CDR3 size: 14 residues. CDR1 is GTSNPN, CDR2 SVGIG, per germline (reference sequence). CDR3 sequence (DNA): TGTGCCTGGGACAGTAGCTCTGGGGCCAACGTCCTGACTTTC. Translated: CAWDSSSGANVLTF.

The V and J genes are TRBV29-1 and TRBJ2-1, with 8 bases matching TRBD2. The CDR3 spans 15 residues. CDR1 is SQVTM and CDR2 is ANQGSEA in the germline V gene. J was trimmed by 0 bases and V by 6 bases; bases with no gene match: 7. For the CDR3, the DNA is TGCAGCGTAGCCCGGGGGGGTAGCTCCTACAATGAGCAGTTCTTC. It encodes CSVARGGSSYNEQFF.